This entry concerns a single T cell receptor (beta chain). Collection of lesional scalp punch biopsies and peripheral blood was performed in alopecia areata patients. Isolated RNA was reverse transcribed into cDNA used as the sequencing template. TCRdb's copy holds only in-frame clones and misses some; the assay was immunoSEQ multiplex PCR. The sample records some 150,000 clones, just over 65% being singletons. This sample is part of a study of CD8+ T cells in alopecia areata. Study in general: A regimen of oral tofacitinib, 5 to 10 mg twice daily, was given to treated patients.

The CDR3 sequence is 18 residues long. CDR1 and CDR2 from the germline V gene are MNHEY and SMNVEV (reference sequence). J gave up 2 bases and V 5 bases, and 16 bases lay outside the gene matches. This material consisted of CD8+ T cells sorted from blood, taken at week 0. This receptor was identified in a human donor with alopecia areata. The chain combines TRBV27 with TRBJ2-3; 7 bases are a match to TRBD1. The CDR3 region has the DNA TGTGCCAGCAGTACTACCCCAACAGGGGAATCCCTCACAGATACGCAGTATTTT. It specifies CASSTTPTGESLTDTQYF.